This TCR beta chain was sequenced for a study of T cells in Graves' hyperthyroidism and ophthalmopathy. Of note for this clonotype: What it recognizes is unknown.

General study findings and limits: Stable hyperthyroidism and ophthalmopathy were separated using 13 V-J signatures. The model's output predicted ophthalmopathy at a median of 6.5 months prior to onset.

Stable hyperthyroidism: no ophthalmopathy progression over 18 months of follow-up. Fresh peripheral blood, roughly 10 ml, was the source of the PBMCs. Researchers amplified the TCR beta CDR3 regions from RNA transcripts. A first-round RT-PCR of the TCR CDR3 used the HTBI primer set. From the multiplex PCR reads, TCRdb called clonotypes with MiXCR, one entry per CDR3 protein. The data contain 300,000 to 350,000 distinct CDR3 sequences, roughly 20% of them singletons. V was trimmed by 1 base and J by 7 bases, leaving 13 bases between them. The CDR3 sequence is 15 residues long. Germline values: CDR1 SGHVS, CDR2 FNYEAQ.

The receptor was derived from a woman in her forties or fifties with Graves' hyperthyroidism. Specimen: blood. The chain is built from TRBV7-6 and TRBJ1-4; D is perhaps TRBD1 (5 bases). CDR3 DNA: TGTGCCAGCAGCTTAGGGCGGGGGAGCGGTGAAAAACTGTTTTTT. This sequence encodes CASSLGRGSGEKLFF.